The entry below describes one TCR beta chain. This entry belongs to a study of blood T cell repertoires in COVID-19. Study background: Acute and convalescent COVID-19 specimens originated in the United States, Italy and Spain. In each case, the material was cDNA or gDNA derived from T cells, B-cell-depleted T cells, or PBMCs.

In the study's own analysis: It was from reference gene primer amplification that nucleated cell counts were estimated. Measured with immunoSEQ multiplex PCR; TCRdb has only the in-frame clones, and not every one. The V and J calls and clone size are taken from that table; D and trimming were inferred from the DNA. The table lists some 180,000 clones, about 90% of them singletons, with around 21% in the top ten. What was sequenced was peripheral blood. The sequence came from a man in his 70s with active or convalescent COVID-19.

CDR3 nucleotide sequence: TGTGCCAGCAGCGTAGCCGGGACAGGGGCCACAGATACGCAGTATTTT. This translates into CASSVAGTGATDTQYF. The chain recombines TRBV9 with TRBJ2-3; 10 bases are shared with TRBD1. The V segment lost 0 bases and the J segment 2 bases; nucleotides outside the gene matches: 3. Germline CDR1 SGDLS, CDR2 YYNGEE. The length of the CDR3 is 16 residues.